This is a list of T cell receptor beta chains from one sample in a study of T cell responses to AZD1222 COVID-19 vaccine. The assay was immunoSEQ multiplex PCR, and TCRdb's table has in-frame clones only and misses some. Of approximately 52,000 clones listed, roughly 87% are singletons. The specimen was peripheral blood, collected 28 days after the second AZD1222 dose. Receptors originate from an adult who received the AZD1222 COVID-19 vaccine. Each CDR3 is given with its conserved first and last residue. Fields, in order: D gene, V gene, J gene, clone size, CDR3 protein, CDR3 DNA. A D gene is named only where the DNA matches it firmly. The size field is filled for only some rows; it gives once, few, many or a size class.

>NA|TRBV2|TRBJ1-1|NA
CASSAHLNGNTEAFF
TGTGCCAGCAGTGCCCACCTGAACGGTAACACTGAAGCTTTCTTT
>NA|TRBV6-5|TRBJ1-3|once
CASSYSGGNTIYF
TGTGCCAGCAGTTACTCCGGGGGAAACACCATATATTTT
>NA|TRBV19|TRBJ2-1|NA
CASSIRTSTAYNEQFF
TGTGCCAGTAGTATCCGCACTTCAACCGCCTACAATGAGCAGTTCTTC
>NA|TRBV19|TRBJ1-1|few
CASRRPGPMNTEAFF
TGTGCCAGTAGGAGGCCAGGGCCGATGAACACTGAAGCTTTCTTT
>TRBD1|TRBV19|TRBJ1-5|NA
CASMGGGGQGAQPQHF
TGTGCCAGTATGGGGGGCGGGGGACAGGGAGCGCAGCCCCAGCATTTT
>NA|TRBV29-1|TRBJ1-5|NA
CSVGGSNQPQHF
TGCAGCGTTGGAGGTAGCAATCAGCCCCAGCATTTT
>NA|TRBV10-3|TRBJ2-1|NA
CAISGGSSYNEQFF
TGTGCCATCAGTGGGGGGAGCTCCTACAATGAGCAGTTCTTC
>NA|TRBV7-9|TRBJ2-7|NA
CASSFLSYEQYF
TGTGCCAGCAGCTTTCTATCCTACGAGCAGTACTTC
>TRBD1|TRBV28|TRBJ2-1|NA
CASSLSHRGRFYNEQFF
TGTGCCAGCAGTTTATCCCACAGGGGGCGCTTCTACAATGAGCAGTTCTTC
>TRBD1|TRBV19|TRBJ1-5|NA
CASSTLQGTTNQPQHF
TGTGCCAGTAGTACCCTACAGGGGACAACCAATCAGCCCCAGCATTTT
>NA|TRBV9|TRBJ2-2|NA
CASSRTGELFF
TGTGCCAGCAGCAGGACCGGGGAGCTGTTTTTT
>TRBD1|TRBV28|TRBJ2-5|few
CASSSPGTGETQYF
TGTGCCAGCAGTTCACCCGGGACAGGAGAGACCCAGTACTTC
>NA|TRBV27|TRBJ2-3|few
CASSSLGGADTQYF
TGTGCCAGCAGTTCATTGGGGGGAGCAGATACGCAGTATTTT
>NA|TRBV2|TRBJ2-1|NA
CASSLGNEQFF
TGTGCCAGCAGCCTCGGCAATGAGCAGTTCTTC
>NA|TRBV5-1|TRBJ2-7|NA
CASSFGDQTSEQYF
TGCGCCAGCAGCTTTGGGGACCAAACGAGCGAGCAGTACTTC
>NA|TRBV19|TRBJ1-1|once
CASSVKGDTEAFF
TGTGCCAGTAGTGTGAAAGGAGACACTGAAGCTTTCTTT
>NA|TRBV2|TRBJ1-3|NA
CASAASSGNTIYF
TGTGCCAGCGCGGCAAGCTCTGGAAACACCATATATTTT
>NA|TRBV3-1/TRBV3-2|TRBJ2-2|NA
CASSHVRPNTGELFF
TGTGCCAGCAGCCATGTCCGCCCGAACACCGGGGAGCTGTTTTTT
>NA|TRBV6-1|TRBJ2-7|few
CASSEAHGVEQYF
TGTGCCAGCAGTGAAGCCCACGGGGTCGAGCAGTACTTC
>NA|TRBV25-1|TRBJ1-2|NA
CARRRAYGYTF
TGTGCCAGACGAAGGGCCTATGGCTACACCTTC
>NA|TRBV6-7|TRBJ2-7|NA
CASSYSSPGPPPYEQYF
TGTGCCAGCAGTTACTCTTCGCCGGGACCCCCCCCCTACGAGCAGTACTTC
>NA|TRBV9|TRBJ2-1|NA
CASSVGDAQFF
TGTGCCAGCAGCGTTGGTGACGCGCAGTTCTTC
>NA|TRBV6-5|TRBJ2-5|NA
CASRGQVQETQYF
TGTGCCAGCAGGGGACAAGTCCAAGAGACCCAGTACTTC
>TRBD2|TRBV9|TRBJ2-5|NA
CASSDSSGPQETQYF
TGTGCCAGCAGTGACTCTAGCGGCCCCCAAGAGACCCAGTACTTC
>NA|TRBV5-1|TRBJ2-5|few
CASSPSGTLETQYF
TGCGCCAGTTCCCCCTCCGGGACTTTAGAGACCCAGTACTTC
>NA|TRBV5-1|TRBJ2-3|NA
CASSPGGTDTQYF
TGCGCCAGCAGCCCCGGGGGCACAGATACGCAGTATTTT
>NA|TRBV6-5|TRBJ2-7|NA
CASSEVGTDYEQYF
TGTGCCAGCAGCGAGGTAGGGACGGACTACGAGCAGTACTTC
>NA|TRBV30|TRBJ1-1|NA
CAWRGDADGTEAFF
TGTGCCTGGAGGGGGGACGCGGATGGGACTGAAGCTTTCTTT
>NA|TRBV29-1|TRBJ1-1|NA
CSVALADTEAFF
TGCAGCGTTGCGCTGGCGGACACTGAAGCTTTCTTT
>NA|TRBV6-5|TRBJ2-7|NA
CASRSSLYEQYF
TGTGCCAGCAGATCCAGCCTCTACGAGCAGTACTTC
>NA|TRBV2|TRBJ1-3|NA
CASKGGSGNTIYF
TGTGCCAGCAAAGGGGGATCTGGAAACACCATATATTTT
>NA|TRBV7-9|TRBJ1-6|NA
CASSLAGGSYNSPLHF
TGTGCCAGCAGCTTAGCTGGTGGAAGCTATAATTCACCCCTCCACTTT
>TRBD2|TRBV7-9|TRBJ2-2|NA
CASSPGTSGVRTGELFF
TGTGCCAGCAGCCCCGGGACTAGCGGTGTAAGAACCGGGGAGCTGTTTTTT
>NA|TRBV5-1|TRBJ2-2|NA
CASSRDPNTGELFF
TGCGCCAGCAGCAGGGACCCGAACACCGGGGAGCTGTTTTTT
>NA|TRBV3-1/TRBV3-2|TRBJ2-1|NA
CASSRGPSPANEQFF
TGTGCCAGCAGCCGAGGCCCTTCCCCCGCCAATGAGCAGTTCTTC
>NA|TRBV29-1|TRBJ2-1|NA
CSVEPRLGEQFF
TGCAGCGTTGAACCCCGCTTGGGTGAGCAGTTCTTC
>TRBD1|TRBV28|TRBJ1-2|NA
CASSFPGTVYGYTF
TGTGCCAGCAGTTTTCCCGGGACAGTCTATGGCTACACCTTC
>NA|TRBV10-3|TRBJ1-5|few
CAISELGSNQPQHF
TGTGCCATCAGTGAACTGGGGAGCAATCAGCCCCAGCATTTT
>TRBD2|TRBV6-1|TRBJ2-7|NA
CASSEGLAGGGYEQYF
TGTGCCAGCAGTGAAGGACTAGCGGGAGGGGGCTACGAGCAGTACTTC
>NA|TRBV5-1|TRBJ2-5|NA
CASSSQETQYF
TGCGCCAGCAGCTCACAAGAGACCCAGTACTTC
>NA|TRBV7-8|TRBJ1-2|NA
CASGGVVDGYTF
TGTGCTTCGGGGGGCGTCGTGGATGGCTACACCTTC
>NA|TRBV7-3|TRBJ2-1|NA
CASSLSPEHEQFF
TGTGCCAGCAGCTTAAGTCCCGAGCATGAGCAGTTCTTC
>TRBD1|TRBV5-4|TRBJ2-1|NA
CASSFDRGGYNEQFF
TGTGCCAGCAGCTTTGACAGGGGAGGCTACAATGAGCAGTTCTTC
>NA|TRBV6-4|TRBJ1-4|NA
CASSDSTAKLFF
TGTGCCAGCAGTGACTCGACAGCAAAACTGTTTTTT
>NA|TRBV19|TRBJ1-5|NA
CASSIDLRGEQPQHF
TGTGCCAGTAGTATAGATCTCAGGGGCGAACAGCCCCAGCATTTT
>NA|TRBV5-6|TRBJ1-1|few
CASSLSGARREAFF
TGTGCCAGCAGCTTGTCAGGGGCCCGACGTGAAGCTTTCTTT
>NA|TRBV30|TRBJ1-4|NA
CAWKRTPATNEKLFF
TGTGCCTGGAAACGGACACCAGCAACTAATGAAAAACTGTTTTTT
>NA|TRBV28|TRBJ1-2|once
CASSPDRIGGYTF
TGTGCCAGCAGCCCCGACAGGATAGGTGGCTACACCTTC
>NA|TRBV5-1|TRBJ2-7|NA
CASSLTGAAYEQYF
TGCGCCAGCAGCTTGACGGGGGCGGCCTACGAGCAGTACTTC
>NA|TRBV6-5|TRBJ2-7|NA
CASSLPREQYF
TGTGCCAGCAGTCTCCCGAGGGAGCAGTACTTC
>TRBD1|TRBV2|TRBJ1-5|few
CASRGTGANQPQHF
TGTGCCAGCAGGGGGACAGGAGCCAATCAGCCCCAGCATTTT
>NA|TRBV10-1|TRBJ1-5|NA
CASSSDLSQPQHF
TGCGCCAGCAGTTCCGACCTGAGTCAGCCCCAGCATTTT
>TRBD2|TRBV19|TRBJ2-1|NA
CASSIVLAGGEQFF
TGTGCCAGTAGTATAGTACTAGCGGGAGGGGAGCAGTTCTTC
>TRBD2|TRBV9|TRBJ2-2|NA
CASSPSGSYTGELFF
TGTGCCAGCAGCCCTAGCGGGAGCTACACCGGGGAGCTGTTTTTT
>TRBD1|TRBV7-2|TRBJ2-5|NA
CASSLGRGRETQYF
TGTGCCAGCAGCTTAGGCAGGGGGCGGGAGACCCAGTACTTC
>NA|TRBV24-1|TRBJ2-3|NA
CATRGGQYTDTQYF
TGTGCCACCAGGGGGGGGCAGTACACAGATACGCAGTATTTT
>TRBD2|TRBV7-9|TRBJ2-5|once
CASSSPVPTSGLGETQYF
TGTGCCAGCAGCTCCCCGGTACCGACTAGCGGGCTGGGGGAGACCCAGTACTTC
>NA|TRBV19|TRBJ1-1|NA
CASSVNMNTEAFF
TGTGCCAGTAGTGTGAACATGAACACTGAAGCTTTCTTT
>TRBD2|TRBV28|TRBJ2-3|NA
CASSPRTRDTQYF
TGTGCCAGCAGTCCGCGGACTAGAGATACGCAGTATTTT
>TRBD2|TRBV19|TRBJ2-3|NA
CASSMSSSGRGPDTQYF
TGTGCCAGTAGTATGAGTTCCAGCGGGAGAGGTCCAGATACGCAGTATTTT